Here is one TCR beta chain with its context. This entry comes from a study of T cell changes during pregnancy in multiple sclerosis. Clones were sequenced by immunoSEQ multiplex PCR, and TCRdb holds only the in-frame ones, with some missing. The sample contains 57,000 or so clones, approximately 88% of which appear only once. The CDR3 sequence is 15 residues long. Trimming removed 6 bases from V and 0 bases from J, with 15 bases in between. Germline V gene lookup returns CDR1 MNHEY and CDR2 SVGAGI. This TCR was sampled from a female donor with multiple sclerosis, enrolled in a pregnancy study. The chain is built from TRBV6-5 and TRBJ2-7, with D perhaps TRBD2 (6 bases). The sample here was peripheral blood, taken in the first trimester of pregnancy. CDR3: CASRISGPSSYEQYF. CDR3 sequence (DNA): TGTGCCAGCAGAATAAGCGGGCCGAGCTCCTACGAGCAGTACTTC.